This TCR beta chain was found in a study of blood T cell repertoires in COVID-19. TCRdb keeps only in-frame clones here, not all; method: immunoSEQ multiplex PCR. The sample gives 150,000 or so clones, roughly 80% of which show up once; around 5.3% is in the top ten. This CDR3 spans 15 amino acids. Germline-derived CDR1 and CDR2 are MNHEY and SVGAGI. V dropped 8 bases and J dropped 2; count of bases not matched to a gene: 5. The rearrangement uses TRBV6-5 and TRBJ2-1, with TRBD2 identical over 11 bases. The sample was PBMCs or T cells enriched from blood (not recorded which). The sequence came from a woman aged 35 to 49 with acute COVID-19. CDR3 coding DNA: TGTGCCAGCCGTAGCGGGAGGGAGACCTACAATGAGCAGTTCTTC. This encodes CASRSGRETYNEQFF.